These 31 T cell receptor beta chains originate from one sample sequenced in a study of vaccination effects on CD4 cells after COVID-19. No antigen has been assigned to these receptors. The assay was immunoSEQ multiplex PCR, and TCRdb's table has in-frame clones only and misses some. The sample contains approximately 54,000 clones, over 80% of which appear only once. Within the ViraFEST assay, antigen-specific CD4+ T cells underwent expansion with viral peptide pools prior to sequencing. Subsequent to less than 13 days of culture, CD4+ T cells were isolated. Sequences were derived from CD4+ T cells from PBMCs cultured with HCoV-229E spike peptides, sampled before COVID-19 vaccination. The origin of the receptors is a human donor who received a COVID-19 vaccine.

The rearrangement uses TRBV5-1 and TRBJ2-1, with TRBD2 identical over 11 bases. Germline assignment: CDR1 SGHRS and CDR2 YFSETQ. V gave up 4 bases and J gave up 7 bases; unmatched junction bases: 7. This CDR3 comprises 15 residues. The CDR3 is CASSPLVAGGNEQFF. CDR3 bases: TGCGCCAGCAGCCCCCTAGTAGCGGGGGGGAATGAGCAGTTCTTC.

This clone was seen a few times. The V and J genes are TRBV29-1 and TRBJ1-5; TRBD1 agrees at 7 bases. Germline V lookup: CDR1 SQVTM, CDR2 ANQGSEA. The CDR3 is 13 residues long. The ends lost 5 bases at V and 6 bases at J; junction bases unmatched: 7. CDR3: CSVRETGSQPQHF. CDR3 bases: TGCAGCGTTCGGGAGACAGGGTCTCAGCCCCAGCATTTT. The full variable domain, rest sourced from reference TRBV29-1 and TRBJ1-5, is SAVISQKPSRDICQRGTSLTIQCQVDSQVTMMFWYRQQPGQSLTLIATANQGSEATYESGFVIDKFPISRPNLTFSTLTVSNMSPEDSSIYLCSVRETGSQPQHFGDGTRLSIL.

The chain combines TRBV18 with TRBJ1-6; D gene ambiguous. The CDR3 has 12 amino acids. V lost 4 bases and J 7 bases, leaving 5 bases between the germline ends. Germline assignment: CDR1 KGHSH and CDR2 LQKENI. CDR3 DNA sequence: TGTGCCAGCTCACTGGTGAATTCACCCCTCCACTTT. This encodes CASSLVNSPLHF. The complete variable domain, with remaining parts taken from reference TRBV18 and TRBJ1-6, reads NAGVMQNPRHLVRRRGQEARLRCSPMKGHSHVYWYRQLPEEGLKFMVYLQKENIIDESGMPKERFSAEFPKEGPSILRIQQVVRGDSAAYFCASSLVNSPLHFGNGTRLTVT.

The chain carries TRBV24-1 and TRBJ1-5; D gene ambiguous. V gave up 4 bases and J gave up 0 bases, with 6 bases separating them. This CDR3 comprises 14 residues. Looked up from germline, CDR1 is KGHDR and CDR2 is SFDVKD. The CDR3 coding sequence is TGTGCCACCAGTGACCCGTATAGCAATCAGCCCCAGCATTTT. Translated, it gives CATSDPYSNQPQHF.

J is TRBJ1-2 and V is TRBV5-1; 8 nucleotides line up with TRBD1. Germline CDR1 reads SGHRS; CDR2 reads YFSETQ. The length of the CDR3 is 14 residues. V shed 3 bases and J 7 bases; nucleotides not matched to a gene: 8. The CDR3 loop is CASSSQVGQVGYTF. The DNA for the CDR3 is TGCGCCAGCAGCTCACAGGTGGGACAGGTTGGCTACACCTTC. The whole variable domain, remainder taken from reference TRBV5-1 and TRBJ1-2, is KAGVTQTPRYLIKTRGQQVTLSCSPISGHRSVSWYQQTPGQGLQFLFEYFSETQRNKGNFPGRFSGRQFSNSRSEMNVSTLELGDSALYLCASSSQVGQVGYTFGSGTRLTVV.

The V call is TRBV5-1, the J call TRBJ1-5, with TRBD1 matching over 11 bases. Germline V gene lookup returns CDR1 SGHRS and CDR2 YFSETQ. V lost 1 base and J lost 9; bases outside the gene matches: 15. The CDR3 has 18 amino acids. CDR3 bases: TGCGCCAGCAGCTTGAGCCCATCCGGGACAGGGGGAGGTAGGCCCCAGCATTTT. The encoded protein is CASSLSPSGTGGGRPQHF. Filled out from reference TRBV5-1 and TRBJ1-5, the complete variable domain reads KAGVTQTPRYLIKTRGQQVTLSCSPISGHRSVSWYQQTPGQGLQFLFEYFSETQRNKGNFPGRFSGRQFSNSRSEMNVSTLELGDSALYLCASSLSPSGTGGGRPQHFGDGTRLSIL.

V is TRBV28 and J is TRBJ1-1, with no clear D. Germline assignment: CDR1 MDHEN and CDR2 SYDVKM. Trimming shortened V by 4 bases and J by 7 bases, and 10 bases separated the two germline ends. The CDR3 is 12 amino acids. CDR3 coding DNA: TGTGCCAGCAGTTCGACTTGGCTTGAAGCTTTCTTT. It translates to CASSSTWLEAFF.

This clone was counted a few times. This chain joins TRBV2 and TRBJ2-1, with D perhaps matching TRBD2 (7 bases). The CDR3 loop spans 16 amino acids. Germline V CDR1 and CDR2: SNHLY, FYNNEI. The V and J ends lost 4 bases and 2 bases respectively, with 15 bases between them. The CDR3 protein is CASSGRGAVAYNEQFF. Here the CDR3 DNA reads TGTGCCAGCAGTGGCCGGGGGGCGGTCGCCTACAATGAGCAGTTCTTC.

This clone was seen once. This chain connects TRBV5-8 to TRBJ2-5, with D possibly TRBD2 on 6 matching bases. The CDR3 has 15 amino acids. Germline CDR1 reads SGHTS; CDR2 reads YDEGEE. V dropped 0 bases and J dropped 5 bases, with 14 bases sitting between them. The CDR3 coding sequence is TGTGCCAGCAGCTTGGAGGAGGGATGGGTGGAGACCCAGTACTTC. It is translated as CASSLEEGWVETQYF.

CDR3 amino acids: CASSYSVDIGELFF. The CDR3 DNA reads TGTGCCAGCAGTTACTCGGTGGACATCGGGGAGCTGTTTTTT. The chain is built from TRBV6-5 and TRBJ2-2, with D maybe TRBD1 (5 bases). Germline values: CDR1 MNHEY, CDR2 SVGAGI. This CDR3 has 14 amino acids. With 0 bases removed from V and 7 bases from J, the gap between germline ends came to 9 bases.

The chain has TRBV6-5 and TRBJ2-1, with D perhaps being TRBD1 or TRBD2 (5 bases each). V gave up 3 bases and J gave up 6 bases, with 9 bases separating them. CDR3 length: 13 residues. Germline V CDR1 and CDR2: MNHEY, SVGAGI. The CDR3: CASSYSGTNEQFF. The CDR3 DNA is TGTGCCAGCAGTTATTCCGGGACCAATGAGCAGTTCTTC.

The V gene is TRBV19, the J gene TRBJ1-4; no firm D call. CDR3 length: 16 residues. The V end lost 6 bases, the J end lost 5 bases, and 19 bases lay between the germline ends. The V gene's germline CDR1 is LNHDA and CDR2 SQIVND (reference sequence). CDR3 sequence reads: CASSPAQVPRNEKLFF. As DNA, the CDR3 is TGTGCCAGTAGCCCCGCCCAGGTACCCAGGAATGAAAAACTGTTTTTT.

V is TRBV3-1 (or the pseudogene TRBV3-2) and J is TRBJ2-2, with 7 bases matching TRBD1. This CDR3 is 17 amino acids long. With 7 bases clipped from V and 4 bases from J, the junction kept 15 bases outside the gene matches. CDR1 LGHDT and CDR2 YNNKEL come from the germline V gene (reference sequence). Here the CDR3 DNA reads TGTGCCAGCACCGATCTATCCCGACAGGGTCGCACCGGGGAGCTGTTTTTT. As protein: CASTDLSRQGRTGELFF.

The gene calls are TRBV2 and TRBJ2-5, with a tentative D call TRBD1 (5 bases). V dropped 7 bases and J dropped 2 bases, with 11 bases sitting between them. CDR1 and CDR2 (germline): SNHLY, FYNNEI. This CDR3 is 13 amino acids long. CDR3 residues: CASTVDRQETQYF. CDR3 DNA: TGTGCCAGCACGGTTGACAGACAAGAGACCCAGTACTTC.

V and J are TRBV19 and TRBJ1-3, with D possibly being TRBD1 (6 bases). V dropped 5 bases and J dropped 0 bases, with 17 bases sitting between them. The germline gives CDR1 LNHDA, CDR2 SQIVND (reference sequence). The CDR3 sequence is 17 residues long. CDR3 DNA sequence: TGTGCCAGTAGTTACATAACCGGGACATACTCTGGAAACACCATATATTTT. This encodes CASSYITGTYSGNTIYF.

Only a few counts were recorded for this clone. Here the CDR3 reads CASSPGLNSPLHF. CDR3 nucleotides: TGTGCCAGCAGCCCGGGACTGAATTCACCCCTCCACTTT. The V call is TRBV3-1 (or the pseudogene TRBV3-2), the J call TRBJ1-6; TRBD1 might be the D (5 bases). The CDR3 totals 13 residues. V lost 4 bases and J 7 bases, leaving 8 bases between the germline ends. CDR1 is LGHDT and CDR2 is YNNKEL in the germline V gene (reference sequence).

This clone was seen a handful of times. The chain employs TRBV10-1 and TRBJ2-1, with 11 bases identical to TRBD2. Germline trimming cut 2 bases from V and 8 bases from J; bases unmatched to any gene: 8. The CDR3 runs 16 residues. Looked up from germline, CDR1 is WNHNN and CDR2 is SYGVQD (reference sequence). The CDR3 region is CASSEQLAGAEDEQFF. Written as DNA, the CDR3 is TGCGCCAGCAGTGAGCAACTAGCGGGGGCCGAGGATGAGCAGTTCTTC.

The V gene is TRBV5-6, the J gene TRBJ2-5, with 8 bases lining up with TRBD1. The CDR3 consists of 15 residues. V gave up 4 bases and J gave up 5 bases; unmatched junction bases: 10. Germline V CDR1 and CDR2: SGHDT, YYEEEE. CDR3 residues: CASSTRTGSGETQYF. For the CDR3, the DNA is TGTGCCAGCAGCACGCGGACAGGGTCGGGGGAGACCCAGTACTTC.

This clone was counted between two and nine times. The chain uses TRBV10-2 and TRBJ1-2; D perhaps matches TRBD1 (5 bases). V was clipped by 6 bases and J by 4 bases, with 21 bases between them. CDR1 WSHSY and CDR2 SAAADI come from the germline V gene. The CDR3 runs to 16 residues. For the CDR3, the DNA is TGCGCCAGCAGGGGCCTCAAACCCTTGGGGCCCTATGGCTACACCTTC. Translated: CASRGLKPLGPYGYTF.

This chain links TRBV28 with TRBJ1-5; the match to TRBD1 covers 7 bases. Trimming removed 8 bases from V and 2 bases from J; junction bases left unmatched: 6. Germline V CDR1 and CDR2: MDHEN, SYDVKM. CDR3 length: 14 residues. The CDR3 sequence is CASLTGVGNQPQHF. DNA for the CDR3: TGTGCCAGCCTTACAGGGGTCGGCAATCAGCCCCAGCATTTT.

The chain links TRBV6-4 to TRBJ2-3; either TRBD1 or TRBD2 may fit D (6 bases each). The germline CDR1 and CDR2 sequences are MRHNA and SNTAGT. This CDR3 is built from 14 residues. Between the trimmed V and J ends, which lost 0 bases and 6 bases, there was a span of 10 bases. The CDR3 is CASSDSGGLDTQYF. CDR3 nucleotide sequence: TGTGCCAGCAGTGACTCGGGGGGCCTTGATACGCAGTATTTT.

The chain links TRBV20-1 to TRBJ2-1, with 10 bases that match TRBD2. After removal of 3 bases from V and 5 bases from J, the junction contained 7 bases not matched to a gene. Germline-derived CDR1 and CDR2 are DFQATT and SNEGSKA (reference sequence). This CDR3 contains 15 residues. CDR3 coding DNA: TGCAGTGCTAGTGGAGGACTAGCGGCGAACAATGAGCAGTTCTTC. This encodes CSASGGLAANNEQFF.

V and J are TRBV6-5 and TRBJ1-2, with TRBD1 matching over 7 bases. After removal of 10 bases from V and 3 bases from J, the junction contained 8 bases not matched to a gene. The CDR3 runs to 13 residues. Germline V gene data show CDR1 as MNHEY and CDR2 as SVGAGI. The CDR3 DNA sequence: TGTGCCACCCGGGACAGATCTGACTATGGCTACACCTTC. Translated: CATRDRSDYGYTF.

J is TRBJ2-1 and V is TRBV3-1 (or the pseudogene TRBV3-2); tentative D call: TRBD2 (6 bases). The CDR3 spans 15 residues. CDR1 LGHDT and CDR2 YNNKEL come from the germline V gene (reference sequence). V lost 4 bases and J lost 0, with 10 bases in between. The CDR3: CASSPRGSSYNEQFF. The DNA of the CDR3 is TGTGCCAGCAGCCCTCGGGGGAGCTCCTACAATGAGCAGTTCTTC.

CDR3 DNA: TGTGCCACTCGCAGGGACTCCTACGAGCAGTACGTC. Amino acid sequence: CATRRDSYEQYV. The chain carries TRBV28 and TRBJ2-7; possibly TRBD1 for D (5 bases). The CDR3 extends over 12 amino acids. Germline lookup yields CDR1 MDHEN and CDR2 SYDVKM. V was shortened by 10 bases and J by 0 bases, with 10 bases between the two germline ends.

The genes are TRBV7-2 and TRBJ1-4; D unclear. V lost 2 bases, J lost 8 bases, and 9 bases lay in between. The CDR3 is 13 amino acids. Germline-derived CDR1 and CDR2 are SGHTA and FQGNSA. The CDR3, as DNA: TGTGCCAGCAGCTTAAGTAAGGTGGAAAAACTGTTTTTT. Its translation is CASSLSKVEKLFF. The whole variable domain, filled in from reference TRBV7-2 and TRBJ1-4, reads GAGVSQSPSNKVTEKGKDVELRCDPISGHTALYWYRQSLGQGLEFLIYFQGNSAPDKSGLPSDRFSAERTGGSVSTLTIQRTQQEDSAVYLCASSLSKVEKLFFGSGTQLSVL.

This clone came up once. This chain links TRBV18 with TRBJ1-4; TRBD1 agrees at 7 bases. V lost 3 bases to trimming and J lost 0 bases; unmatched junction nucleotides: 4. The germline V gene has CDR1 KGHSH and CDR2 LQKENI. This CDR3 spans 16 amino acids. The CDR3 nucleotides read TGTGCCAGCTCACCTCAGGGGGGAGCAACTAATGAAAAACTGTTTTTT. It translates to CASSPQGGATNEKLFF.

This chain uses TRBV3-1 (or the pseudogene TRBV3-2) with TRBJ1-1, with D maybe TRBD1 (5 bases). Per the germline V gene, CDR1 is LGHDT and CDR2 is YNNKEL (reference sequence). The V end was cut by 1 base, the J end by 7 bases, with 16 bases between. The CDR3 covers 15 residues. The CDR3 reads CASSQGVLGPGEAFF. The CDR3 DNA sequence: TGTGCCAGCAGCCAAGGGGTTTTGGGGCCGGGTGAAGCTTTCTTT.

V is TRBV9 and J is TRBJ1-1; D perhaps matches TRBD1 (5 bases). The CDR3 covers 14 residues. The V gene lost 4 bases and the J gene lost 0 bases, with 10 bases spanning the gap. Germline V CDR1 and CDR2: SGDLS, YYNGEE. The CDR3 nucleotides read TGTGCCAGCAGCCTGGGACGGCTGAACACTGAAGCTTTCTTT. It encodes CASSLGRLNTEAFF.

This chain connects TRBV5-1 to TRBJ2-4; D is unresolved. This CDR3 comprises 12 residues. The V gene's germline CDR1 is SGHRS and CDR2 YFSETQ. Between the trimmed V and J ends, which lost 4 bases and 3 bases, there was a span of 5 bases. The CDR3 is CASSPNKNIQYF. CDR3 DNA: TGCGCCAGCAGCCCTAACAAAAACATTCAGTACTTC.

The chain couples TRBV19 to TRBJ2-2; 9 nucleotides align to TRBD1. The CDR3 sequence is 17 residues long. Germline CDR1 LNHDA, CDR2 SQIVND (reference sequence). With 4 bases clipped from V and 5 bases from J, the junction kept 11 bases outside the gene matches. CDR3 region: CASSTSAGQGRTGELFF. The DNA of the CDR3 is TGTGCCAGTAGTACGTCGGCAGGACAGGGGAGAACCGGGGAGCTGTTTTTT.